This record concerns one TCR beta chain sequence. Its antigen is not yet known. No per-base quality is available; no much larger clone lies one base away. This entry is derived from a study of PD-1 blockade in classical Hodgkin lymphoma (dated by TCRdb to 2018 to 2021). With regard to the full study: Nivolumab dosing was 3 mg/kg intravenously every 2 weeks, continuing until either disease progression or unacceptable toxicity. The study used CyTOF and TCR beta sequencing to define a peripheral blood immune signature of response to PD-1 blockade in classical Hodgkin lymphoma.

Genomic DNA was isolated using the Qiagen DNeasy kit from unsorted PBMCs as well as from negatively selected CD4+ and CD8+ fractions. TCR beta CDR3 regions were amplified by immunoSEQ multiplex PCR using primers annealing to V and J segments. Amplification bias was minimized using a synthetic immune receptor repertoire, and residual bias was removed computationally after sequencing. The study's own analysis went as follows. Repertoire diversity was quantified as the Shannon entropy index using custom Python scripts. Unsorted, CD4+ and CD8+ repertoires were analyzed separately, except in combined analyses where CD4+ and CD8+ sequences were merged in silico. A clone counted as expanded when the clone's frequency after treatment rose at least 2-fold relative to C1D1, and clones undetected at baseline were given a pseudocount of 0.5. Singleton clones were defined as clones with 0 or 1 copy at C1D1, and non-singleton clones were defined as clones with 2 or more copies. Clones expanded in unsorted samples were labelled as CD4+, CD8+ or unknown by matching protein sequences in sorted samples from the same patient. Wilcoxon tests were applied to paired samples to test diversity changes from C1D1 to C4D1. The table was pulled from immuneACCESS by TCRdb, which kept in-frame rearrangements only. Such tables lose some clones; where checked, under half of the loss comes from unresolved V genes, and the rest has no known cause. That table supplies the V and J calls and clone size; D and trimming were determined from the DNA. This sample gives about 13,000 clones in total; about 82% of them show up just once. The ten largest account for about a quarter of the sample.

The CDR3 has 16 amino acids, counting the end cysteine and phenylalanine. Solely the CDR3 DNA is kept, with 48 bases framed from the first base. CDR1 and CDR2 are drawn from the germline V gene: LGHNA, YSLEER. The germline V end is reduced by 4 bases and the J end by 0 bases; junction bases left unmatched: 4. This specimen's time point label, interpreted: cycle 1 day 1 (C1D1), immediately before nivolumab initiation. Every trial patient had relapsed after autologous stem cell transplantation, and cohorts A, B and C differed in prior brentuximab vedotin exposure. The trial cohort was composed of 56 patients with relapsed/refractory classical Hodgkin lymphoma, for whom complete response, partial response or progressive disease was recorded as best overall response. Trial patients were treated with single-agent nivolumab in the multi-cohort phase II CheckMate 205 trial. An independent review committee assessed best overall response by applying the 2007 International Working Group response criteria. Trial PBMCs were obtained immediately prior to nivolumab initiation (C1D1) and on therapy at cycle 2 day 1 and cycle 4 day 1. After peripheral blood was drawn into 8 mL Vacutainer Cell Preparation Tubes, PBMCs were isolated by centrifugation and then cryopreserved.

The full study reports these points: Diversity was lower in patients who began nivolumab less than 1 year after ASCT, so these patients were left out of later analyses to avoid confounding by immune reconstitution. Newly diagnosed patients were reported to have lower baseline TCR diversity than healthy donors, and relapsed/refractory patients were reported to have lower baseline TCR diversity still. The study was restricted to a single clinical trial cohort, and the causes of repertoire differences, possibly disease activity or prior therapy, were left undefined. Among trial patients, those achieving complete response had baseline diversity similar to that of newly diagnosed patients, while diversity was significantly lower in partial responders and progressors. A significant rise by C4D1 was seen in CD4+ but not CD8+ TCR diversity (p=0.0027 vs p=0.16), with the rise being most apparent in complete responders (p=0.02).

The material sequenced was peripheral blood mononuclear cells (PBMCs), taken at baseline. The TCR comes from a human donor with classical Hodgkin lymphoma. In this chain, TRBV4-3 is recombined with TRBJ1-3; 9 bases in between match TRBD1. The nucleotides read TGCGCCAGCAGCCGAGACAGGGGGTTCTCTGGAAACACCATATATTTT. Translated, it gives CASSRDRGFSGNTIYF.